This TCR beta chain appears in the sequencing data of a study of cytotoxic CD8 clonotypes in ibrutinib-treated CLL. As for the study in general: On average, each sample had some 250,000 productive templates and 96,000 or so productive rearrangements.

Sequencing was performed with immunoSEQ multiplex PCR; in TCRdb, only in-frame clones are kept and a portion is missing. In the table there are about 180,000 clones, approximately 84% of which are singletons. Findings and limits, study-wide: Baseline-level clonality went beyond age-matched healthy donors and moved in step with circulating CD8+ T-cell counts.

Germline V gene lookup returns CDR1 LGHNA and CDR2 YSLEER. This CDR3 is 16 amino acids long. Trimming left V 0 bases short and J 4 bases short, with 15 bases between. Comment on this clone: The antigen is unknown.

This chain joins TRBV4-3 and TRBJ1-2, with D perhaps TRBD1 (6 bases). This clonotype originated in a human donor with chronic lymphocytic leukemia. Sequenced material: PBMCs, taken after 24 months of ibrutinib treatment. The CDR3 sequence: CASSQDTGARGYGYTF. The CDR3 region has the DNA TGCGCCAGCAGCCAAGACACGGGGGCGCGAGGCTATGGCTACACCTTC.